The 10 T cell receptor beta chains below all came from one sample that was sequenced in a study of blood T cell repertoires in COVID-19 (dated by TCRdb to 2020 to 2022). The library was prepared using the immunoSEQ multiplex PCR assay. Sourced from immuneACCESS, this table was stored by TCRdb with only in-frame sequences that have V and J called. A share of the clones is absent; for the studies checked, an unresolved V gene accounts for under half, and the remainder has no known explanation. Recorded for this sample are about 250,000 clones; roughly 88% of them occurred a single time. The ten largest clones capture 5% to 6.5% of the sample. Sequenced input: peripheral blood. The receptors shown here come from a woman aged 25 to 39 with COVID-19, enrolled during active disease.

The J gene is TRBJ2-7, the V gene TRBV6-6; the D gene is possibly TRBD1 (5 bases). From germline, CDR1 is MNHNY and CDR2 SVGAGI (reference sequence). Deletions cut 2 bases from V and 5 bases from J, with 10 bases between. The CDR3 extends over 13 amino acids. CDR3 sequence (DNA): TGTGCCAGCAGTTACGCCCAGGGTGACGAGCAGTACTTC. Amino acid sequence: CASSYAQGDEQYF.

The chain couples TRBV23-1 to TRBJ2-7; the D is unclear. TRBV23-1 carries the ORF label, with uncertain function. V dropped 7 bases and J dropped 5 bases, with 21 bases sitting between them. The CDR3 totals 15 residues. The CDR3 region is CASTPRTLLSNEQYV. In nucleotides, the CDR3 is TGCGCCAGCACTCCCCGTACTCTTTTGAGTAACGAGCAGTACGTC.

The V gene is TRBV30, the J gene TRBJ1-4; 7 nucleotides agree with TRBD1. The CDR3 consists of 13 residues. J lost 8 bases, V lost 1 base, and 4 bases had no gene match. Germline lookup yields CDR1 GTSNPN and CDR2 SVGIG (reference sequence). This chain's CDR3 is CAWSAGTAEKLFF. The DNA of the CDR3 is TGTGCCTGGAGTGCCGGGACAGCGGAAAAACTGTTTTTT.

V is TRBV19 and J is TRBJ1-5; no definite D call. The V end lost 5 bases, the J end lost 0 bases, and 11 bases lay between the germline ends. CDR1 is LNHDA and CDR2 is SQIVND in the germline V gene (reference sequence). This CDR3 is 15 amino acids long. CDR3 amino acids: CASSWSGYSNQPQHF. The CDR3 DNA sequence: TGTGCCAGTAGTTGGTCGGGGTATAGCAATCAGCCCCAGCATTTT.

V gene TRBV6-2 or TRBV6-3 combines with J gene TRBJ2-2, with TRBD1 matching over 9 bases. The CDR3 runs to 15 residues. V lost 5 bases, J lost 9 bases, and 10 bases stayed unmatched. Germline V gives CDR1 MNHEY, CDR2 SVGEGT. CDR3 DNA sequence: TGTGCCAGCAGTCCGGGACAGGGTAGTATCCGGGAGCTGTTTTTT. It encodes CASSPGQGSIRELFF.

The CDR3 loop is CATSDGTGLYNEQFF. In DNA, the CDR3 is TGTGCCACCAGTGACGGGACAGGGTTGTACAATGAGCAGTTCTTC. This sequence joins TRBV24-1 and TRBJ2-1, with TRBD1 matching over 9 bases. Germline values: CDR1 KGHDR, CDR2 SFDVKD. This CDR3 has 15 residues. Trimming removed 4 bases from V and 4 bases from J; junction bases left unmatched: 4.

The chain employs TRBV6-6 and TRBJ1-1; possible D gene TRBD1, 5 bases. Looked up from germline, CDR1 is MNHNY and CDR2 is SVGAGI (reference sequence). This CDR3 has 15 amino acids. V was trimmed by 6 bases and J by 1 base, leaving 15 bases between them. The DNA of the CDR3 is TGTGCCAGCAGCTCCAGGGAATCCGGGAACACTGAAGCTTTCTTT. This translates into CASSSRESGNTEAFF.

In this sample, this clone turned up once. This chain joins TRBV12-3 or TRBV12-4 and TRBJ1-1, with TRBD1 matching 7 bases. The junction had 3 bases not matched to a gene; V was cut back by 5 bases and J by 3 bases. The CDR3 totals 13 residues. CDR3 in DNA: TGTGCCAGCAGTCCCGGGACAGACACTGAAGCTTTCTTT. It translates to CASSPGTDTEAFF.

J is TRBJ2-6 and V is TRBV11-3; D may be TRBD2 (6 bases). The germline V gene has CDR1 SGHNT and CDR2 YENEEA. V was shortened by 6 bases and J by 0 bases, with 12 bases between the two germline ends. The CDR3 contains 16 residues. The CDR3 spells CASSSYGSSGANVLTF. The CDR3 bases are TGTGCCAGCAGTTCCTACGGGAGCTCTGGGGCCAACGTCCTGACTTTC.

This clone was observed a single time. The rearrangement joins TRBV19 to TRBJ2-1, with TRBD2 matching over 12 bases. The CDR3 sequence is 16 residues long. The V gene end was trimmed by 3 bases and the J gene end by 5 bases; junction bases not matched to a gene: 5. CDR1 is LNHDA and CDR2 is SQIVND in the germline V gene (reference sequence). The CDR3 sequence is CASSILWTSGDNEQFF. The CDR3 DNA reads TGTGCCAGTAGTATCCTCTGGACTAGCGGGGACAATGAGCAGTTCTTC. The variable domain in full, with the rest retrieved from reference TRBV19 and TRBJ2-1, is DGGITQSPKYLFRKEGQNVTLSCEQNLNHDAMYWYRQDPGQGLRLIYYSQIVNDFQKGDIAEGYSVSREKKESFPLTVTSAQKNPTAFYLCASSILWTSGDNEQFFGPGTRLTVL.